The rows below give T cell receptor beta chains drawn from one sample of a study of memory CD4+ T cells and cytomegalovirus serostatus. Here immunoSEQ multiplex PCR was the method, and the copy in TCRdb shows in-frame clones only, minus some. The sample carries about 40,000 clones, roughly three quarters recorded once. The source material was memory CD4+ T cells from blood. The source of these receptors is an adult in good health and CMV-seronegative. Each CDR3 is given with its conserved first and last residue. D genes are given only for firm matches. Size is omitted from some rows. Given values are once, few, many or a class for expanded clones.

>once|.|TRBV20-1|TRBJ1-2
TGCAGTGCGGGGGGGCTGTACGGCTACACCTTC
CSAGGLYGYTF
>.|.|TRBV2|TRBJ1-5
TGTGCCAGCAGCGAAACCGGGACAAAGCCCCAGCATTTT
CASSETGTKPQHF
>.|.|TRBV30|TRBJ1-1
TGTGCCTCCCGACCGGGACGGCTTGAAGCTTTCTTT
CASRPGRLEAFF
>.|.|TRBV5-1|TRBJ2-1
TGCGCCAGCAGCGCCTTCGGGACTGGTTACAATGAGCAGTTCTTC
CASSAFGTGYNEQFF
>once|.|TRBV2|TRBJ2-3
TGTGCCAGCAGCGACACTAGGACTAGCACAGATACGCAGTATTTT
CASSDTRTSTDTQYF
>.|.|TRBV6-1|TRBJ1-3
TGTGCCAGCAGTGAACCCTCTGGAAACACCATATATTTT
CASSEPSGNTIYF
>.|TRBD1|TRBV15|TRBJ2-2
TGTGCCACCAGCAGGACAGGGAAAACCGGGGAGCTGTTTTTT
CATSRTGKTGELFF
>.|.|TRBV12-5|TRBJ2-1
TGTGCTAGTGGTTTGGCAACCGGGACCCGCTCTTACAATGAGCAGTTCTTC
CASGLATGTRSYNEQFF
>.|TRBD2|TRBV11-3|TRBJ2-1
TGTGCCAGCAGCTTCGGGACTAGCGGGGGGGGGAATGAGCAGTTCTTC
CASSFGTSGGGNEQFF
>medium-sized|.|TRBV7-9|TRBJ2-3
TGTGCCAGCAGCTTAGGGGTTGGTACGCAGTATTTT
CASSLGVGTQYF
>.|TRBD1|TRBV7-8|TRBJ2-7
TGTGCCAGCAGGCAAGACAGGGACCGGTTCTCCGAGCAGTACTTC
CASRQDRDRFSEQYF
>.|.|TRBV19|TRBJ1-2
TGTGCCATCAAGGACCCGGATCATCATGGCTACACCTTC
CAIKDPDHHGYTF
>once|.|TRBV6-6|TRBJ2-6
TGTGCCAGCGGTGGGAGCTCTGGGGCCAACGTCCTGACTTTC
CASGGSSGANVLTF
>.|.|TRBV4-2|TRBJ2-1
TGTGCCAGCAGCCTAACGGAGGGGGCCTATGAGCAGTTCTTC
CASSLTEGAYEQFF
>.|TRBD2|TRBV5-4|TRBJ2-3
TGTGCCAGCAGCAGCGAGGGACTAGCGGACACAGATACGCAGTATTTT
CASSSEGLADTDTQYF
>few|TRBD2|TRBV19|TRBJ2-7
TGTGCCAGTAGTAAGGGGGGACTAGCGGGGGACACCTACGAGCAGTACTTC
CASSKGGLAGDTYEQYF
>.|TRBD1|TRBV6-1|TRBJ1-2
TGTGCCAGCAGTGAGGCCGGGACAGGGAGCAAGGAGTCGGGCTACACCTTC
CASSEAGTGSKESGYTF
>.|.|TRBV6-6|TRBJ1-1
TGTGCCAGCAGTTACAGGGGCGACACTGAAGCTTTCTTT
CASSYRGDTEAFF
>.|TRBD1|TRBV9|TRBJ1-4
TGTGCCAGCAGCGTAGGAGAAGGGGGGACAGGCGAAAAACTGTTTTTT
CASSVGEGGTGEKLFF
>.|.|TRBV4-3|TRBJ2-3
TGCGCCAGCAGCGCCGAGGGATCCAGCACAGATACGCAGTATTTT
CASSAEGSSTDTQYF
>.|.|TRBV6-5|TRBJ1-1
TGTGCCAGCCGGGGTTTGGGGGGTGGGGCTTTCTTT
CASRGLGGGAFF
>.|.|TRBV5-1|TRBJ2-5
TGTGCCAGCAGCTTGAAGTCAGGGGTTGGGGAGACCCAGTACTTC
CASSLKSGVGETQYF
>.|TRBD2|TRBV6-1|TRBJ2-3
TGTGCCAGCAGTGATTCGGGGGGGGCCCGAGGGTATACGCAGTATTTT
CASSDSGGARGYTQYF
>.|.|TRBV30|TRBJ1-5
TGTGCCTGGAGTGCCCTTTCGTCAGGGGGCAATCAGCCCCAGCATTTT
CAWSALSSGGNQPQHF
>.|.|TRBV19|TRBJ2-5
TGTGCCAGTAGTATACGTACCGGGGAGACCCAGTACTTC
CASSIRTGETQYF
>.|.|TRBV9|TRBJ1-2
TGTGCCAGCAGCGTAGTAGGGGACACTCTCTATGGCTACACCTTC
CASSVVGDTLYGYTF
>few|.|TRBV28|TRBJ2-2
TGTGCCAGCAGGCCGCGAAATCTCCGCGCGAACACCGGGGAGCTGTTTTTT
CASRPRNLRANTGELFF
>.|.|TRBV11-3|TRBJ1-1
TGTGCCAGCAGCTCCTCGATGATGAGCACTGAAGCTTTCTTT
CASSSSMMSTEAFF
>.|.|TRBV14|TRBJ2-2
TGTGCCAGCCAAGGAAGAGGGAACACCGGGGAGCTGTTTTTT
CASQGRGNTGELFF
>.|.|TRBV5-1|TRBJ2-2
TGCGCCAGCAGCCCGGAGGGGCCCGGGGAGCTGTTTTTT
CASSPEGPGELFF
>.|.|TRBV5-1|TRBJ2-7
TGCGCCAGCACTCCCCAGGGGGGACTGACCTACGAGCAGTACTTC
CASTPQGGLTYEQYF
>.|.|TRBV5-1|TRBJ2-5
TGCGCCAGCAGCTCGGGGGCGGGACTATACCAAGAGACCCAGTACTTC
CASSSGAGLYQETQYF
>.|.|TRBV11-2|TRBJ1-1
TGTGCCAGCAGCTTAGAAGGGAACGTGGGGGCTTTCTTT
CASSLEGNVGAFF
>.|.|TRBV7-2|TRBJ1-4
TGTGCCAGCAGCTTATCAGGCAGTAATGAAAAACTGTTTTTT
CASSLSGSNEKLFF
>.|.|TRBV7-2|TRBJ1-1
TGTGCCAGCAGCTTCCCCCGGGCAGGGAACACTGAAGCTTTCTTT
CASSFPRAGNTEAFF
>.|TRBD1|TRBV12-5|TRBJ1-2
TGTGCTAGTGGTACGGGACAGGGGGCGGGCACCTTC
CASGTGQGAGTF
>.|.|TRBV6-5|TRBJ1-6
TGTGCCAGCAGTTCCCGGACCTTCGCAGGGTCACCCCTCCACTTT
CASSSRTFAGSPLHF
>.|.|TRBV5-4|TRBJ2-7
TGTGCCAGCAGCTTCCGGGCCACCGACGAGCAGTACTTC
CASSFRATDEQYF
>.|.|TRBV25-1|TRBJ1-1
TGTGCCAGCAGTGAGGACCAGGGAAGGGGGACTGAAGCTTTCTTT
CASSEDQGRGTEAFF
>.|.|TRBV19|TRBJ2-5
TGTGCCAGTAGTCTGGCGGATTGGGAGACCCAGTACTTC
CASSLADWETQYF
>.|.|TRBV5-6|TRBJ1-2
TGTGCCAGCACCTTAACGGCCCACTATGGCTACACCTTC
CASTLTAHYGYTF
>.|TRBD1|TRBV2|TRBJ2-2
TGTGCCAGCAGTGCACGGACAGGGGCGAACGGGGAGCTGTTTTTT
CASSARTGANGELFF
>.|TRBD1|TRBV7-9|TRBJ2-7
TGTGCCAGCAGCCACCCAGGGGGTACGGATGAGCAGTACTTC
CASSHPGGTDEQYF
>.|TRBD1|TRBV30|TRBJ1-5
TGTGCCTGGGCATACAGGGGGACTAGCAATCAGCCCCAGCATTTT
CAWAYRGTSNQPQHF
>.|.|TRBV5-6|TRBJ1-1
TGTGCCAGCAGCTTTTGGGGGCTGAGGACTGAAGCTTTCTTT
CASSFWGLRTEAFF
>.|TRBD1|TRBV6-5|TRBJ1-3
TGTGCCACGACAGGGCCCGGAAACACCATATATTTT
CATTGPGNTIYF
>once|.|TRBV19|TRBJ2-7
TGTGCCAGTAGTATAGTTCCGGCGCGGGAGCAGTACTTC
CASSIVPAREQYF
>.|TRBD2|TRBV2|TRBJ2-5
TGTGCCAGCAGTGACTTGGGGGGGGAGACCCAGTACTTC
CASSDLGGETQYF
>.|.|TRBV9|TRBJ1-6
TGTGCCAGCAGCGAGTCGGGGGAGACACCCCTCCACTTT
CASSESGETPLHF
>.|.|TRBV18|TRBJ1-5
TGTGCCAGCTCACAGGGGGTCGGGGATCAGCCCCAGCATTTT
CASSQGVGDQPQHF
>once|.|TRBV7-2|TRBJ1-5
TGTGCCAGCAGCCCCCCGGGGGGAGGACAGCCCCAGCATTTT
CASSPPGGGQPQHF
>.|TRBD1|TRBV5-1|TRBJ1-2
TGCGCCAGCAGCATAGACAGGGCTGACTATGGCTACACCTTC
CASSIDRADYGYTF
>few|.|TRBV5-1|TRBJ1-2
TGCGCCAGCAGCTTGGGGGGAACTAACTATGGCTACACCTTC
CASSLGGTNYGYTF
>.|TRBD2|TRBV5-1|TRBJ2-6
TGCGCCAGCAGCTTGGCGGGGGGGACATCTGGGGCCAACGTCCTGACTTTC
CASSLAGGTSGANVLTF
>.|.|TRBV6-6|TRBJ1-2
TGTGCCAGCAGGGATTACAAGGAAGACTACACCTTC
CASRDYKEDYTF
>.|TRBD1|TRBV7-7|TRBJ2-2
TGTGCCAGCAGCTCACTGACAGGGCTTTCGGCCGGGGAGCTGTTTTTT
CASSSLTGLSAGELFF